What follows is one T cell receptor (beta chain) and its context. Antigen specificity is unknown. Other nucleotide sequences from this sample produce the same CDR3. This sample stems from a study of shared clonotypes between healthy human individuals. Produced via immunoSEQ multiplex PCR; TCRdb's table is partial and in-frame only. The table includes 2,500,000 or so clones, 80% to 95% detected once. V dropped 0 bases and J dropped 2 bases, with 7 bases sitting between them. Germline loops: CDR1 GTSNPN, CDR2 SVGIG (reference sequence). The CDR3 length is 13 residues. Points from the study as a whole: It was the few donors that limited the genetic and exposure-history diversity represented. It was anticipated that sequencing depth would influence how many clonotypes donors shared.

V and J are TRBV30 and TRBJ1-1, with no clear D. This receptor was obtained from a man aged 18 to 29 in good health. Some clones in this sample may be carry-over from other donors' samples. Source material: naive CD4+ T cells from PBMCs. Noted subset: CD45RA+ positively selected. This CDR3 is CAWSVGLNTEAFF. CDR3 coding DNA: TGTGCCTGGAGTGTTGGGCTTAACACTGAAGCTTTCTTT.